A selection of T cell receptor beta chains follows, all from one sample in a study of response to subunit inactivated influenza vaccine. TCRdb reprocessed the RT-PCR reads with MiXCR, giving one entry per CDR3 protein. The sample records 300,000 to 350,000 distinct CDR3 sequences, roughly 20% being singletons. The sample consisted of PBMCs from blood, taken less than 22 months after vaccination. The source of these receptors is a man aged 45-69 years who received an inactivated influenza vaccine. Each CDR3 is given with its conserved first and last residue. The D gene is left open where the match is weak. Expanded clones get a size class; other rows say once, few or many, or leave the size out.

cdr3_length d_call clone_size j_call v_call cdr3_nt cdr3_aa
15 TRBD1 - TRBJ1-4 TRBV7-2 TGTGCCAGCAGCGGACAGGGGGCTTCAAGAGAAAAACTGTTTTTT CASSGQGASREKLFF
18 - - TRBJ2-3 TRBV20-1 TGCAGTGCTAGAGATCGTGGGTTTAGACAGGACCTCGTAGATACGCAGTATTTT CSARDRGFRQDLVDTQYF
14 - - TRBJ1-6 TRBV5-6 TGTGCCAGCAGCTTGATGGATAGTGGATCACCCCTCCACTTT CASSLMDSGSPLHF
12 - - TRBJ2-7 TRBV29-1 TGCAGCGCTGGGGACGTTGGCTACGAGCAGTACTTC CSAGDVGYEQYF
14 - - TRBJ2-1 TRBV11-1 TGTGCCAGCAGCTTAGCGGGGTTAGTCAATGAGCAGTTCTTC CASSLAGLVNEQFF
16 - - TRBJ2-1 TRBV27 TGTGCCAGCAGTAAGCAGGGATCCCCCTTCTACAATGAGCAGTTCTTC CASSKQGSPFYNEQFF
13 - - TRBJ2-1 TRBV5-5 TGTGCCAGCAGCCCGCAATATGGGGGTTTCGAGTTCTTC CASSPQYGGFEFF
13 - - TRBJ1-2 TRBV12-3/TRBV12-4 TGTGCCAGCAGCCTACGGAAGGGATCGAGCTACACCTTC CASSLRKGSSYTF
15 TRBD2 - TRBJ2-7 TRBV28 TGTGCCAGCACTCTTCTAGCGGGAGGCGACTACGAGCAGTACTTC CASTLLAGGDYEQYF
13 TRBD2 - TRBJ2-1 TRBV9 TGTGCCAGCAGCAGGACTAGCGCCAATGAGCAGTTCTTC CASSRTSANEQFF
15 - - TRBJ1-2 TRBV4-2 TGTGCCAGCAGCCAAGATAGCAGGGGAAGGACTGGCTACACCTTC CASSQDSRGRTGYTF
18 - - TRBJ2-2 TRBV6-5 TGTGCCAGCAGTTACGATCGTGGGGTAAAGATCCTCACCGGGGAGCTGTTTTTT CASSYDRGVKILTGELFF
16 TRBD1 - TRBJ2-7 TRBV5-1 TGCGCCAGCAGCTTGGCACCGGGACAGGCTTCCTACGAGCAGTACTTC CASSLAPGQASYEQYF
11 - - TRBJ2-3 TRBV12-3/TRBV12-4 TGTGCCAGCAGTCCCTCCTATACGCAGTATTTT CASSPSYTQYF
13 - - TRBJ1-2 TRBV7-9 TGTGCCAGCAGCCCCCTACAGGGCTATGGCTACACCTTC CASSPLQGYGYTF
17 - few TRBJ2-3 TRBV7-8 TGTGCCAGCAGCCCAGTGGGGACGGGGGACCGAACAGATACGCAGTATTTT CASSPVGTGDRTDTQYF
15 TRBD2 - TRBJ2-1 TRBV7-2 TGTGCCAGCAGCTCAGGCAGCGGGAGTCACAATGAGCAGTTCTTC CASSSGSGSHNEQFF
17 - few TRBJ1-1 TRBV12-3/TRBV12-4 TGTGCCAGCAGTTTCCCCTGGCAGACAGGAAAGAACACTGAAGCTTTCTTT CASSFPWQTGKNTEAFF
15 TRBD1 - TRBJ1-6 TRBV5-5 TGTGCCAGCAGCTTGAAACAGGGGTGGAATTCACCCCTCCACTTT CASSLKQGWNSPLHF
12 - - TRBJ1-2 TRBV7-9 TGTGCCAGCAGCTTTAACACTGAGGGCTACACCTTC CASSFNTEGYTF
15 TRBD1 - TRBJ2-3 TRBV29-1 TGCAGCGTTGGCCCCCCACAGGGGAGCACAGATACGCAGTATTTT CSVGPPQGSTDTQYF
15 - - TRBJ2-7 TRBV3-1 TGTGCCAGCAGCCAAGATTACAGGAATGCCTACGAGCAGTACTTC CASSQDYRNAYEQYF
14 - - TRBJ1-1 TRBV4-3 TGCGCCAGCAGCCAAGGGGGATTACGAACTGAAGCTTTCTTT CASSQGGLRTEAFF
14 TRBD1 - TRBJ1-1 TRBV20-1 TGCAGTGCCGCCCCCAGGGGGGGGCCCACTGAAGCTTTCTTT CSAAPRGGPTEAFF
14 - many TRBJ1-5 TRBV28 TGTGCCAGCAGTTTCGGGGGCGGGGGTCAGCCCCAGCATTTT CASSFGGGGQPQHF
13 - many TRBJ1-6 TRBV12-3/TRBV12-4 TGTGCCAGCAGTTCGGACAGAAATTCACCCCTCCACTTT CASSSDRNSPLHF
13 - many TRBJ1-3 TRBV7-2 TGTGCCAGCAGCTTAGATAATGGAAACACCATATATTTT CASSLDNGNTIYF
14 TRBD1 - TRBJ1-1 TRBV7-2 TGTGCCAGCAGCAAGCAGGGGGGTAGGACTGAAGCTTTCTTT CASSKQGGRTEAFF
19 TRBD1 few TRBJ1-1 TRBV12-3/TRBV12-4 TGTGCCAGCAGTTTAGCCGCGAACAGGGGACTCCGAATGAACACTGAAGCTTTCTTT CASSLAANRGLRMNTEAFF
14 - - TRBJ2-3 TRBV20-1 TGCAGTGCTCGCTTGGCGGTGGGGCCAGATACGCAGTATTTT CSARLAVGPDTQYF
15 - once TRBJ2-3 TRBV3-1 TGTGCCAGCAGCCAAGATGTCAGGCTGACAGATACGCAGTATTTT CASSQDVRLTDTQYF
16 - - TRBJ1-3 TRBV9 TGTGCCAGCAGCGTAGCTCCAGGGAGCTCTGGAAACACCATATATTTT CASSVAPGSSGNTIYF
15 - many TRBJ1-1 TRBV6-5 TGTGCCAGCAGTTACTCTTCAGGGTGGAACACTGAAGCTTTCTTT CASSYSSGWNTEAFF
14 - many TRBJ1-1 TRBV12-3/TRBV12-4 TGTGCCAGCAGCCCCGTGGGGGGTGACACTGAAGCTTTCTTT CASSPVGGDTEAFF
12 - - TRBJ2-1 TRBV6-2/TRBV6-3 TGTGCCAGCAGTTACAAGGACTGGATCCCCCACTTC CASSYKDWIPHF
14 - many TRBJ1-5 TRBV12-3/TRBV12-4 TGTGCCAGCAGTTTAGAGATAAGCAATCAGCCCCAGCATTTT CASSLEISNQPQHF
13 - - TRBJ1-1 TRBV27 TGTGCCAGCAAAAGAAAGTCGAACACTGAAGCTTTCTTT CASKRKSNTEAFF
15 - - TRBJ1-1 TRBV6-2/TRBV6-3 TGTGCCAGCAGGAAAGGGACCCTGGGGAACACTGAAGCTTTCTTT CASRKGTLGNTEAFF
14 - few TRBJ1-2 TRBV4-1 TGCGCCAGCAGCCAAGTTCGCAGTGACTATGGCTACACCTTC CASSQVRSDYGYTF
16 - few TRBJ2-1 TRBV15 TGTGCCACCAGCAGAGATAAGGGTCTCTCCTACAATGAGCAGTTCTTC CATSRDKGLSYNEQFF
13 TRBD1 few TRBJ1-5 TRBV10-2 TGCGCCAGCAGTCGGACAGGCACTCAGCCCCAGCATTTT CASSRTGTQPQHF
16 - many TRBJ1-1 TRBV4-1 TGCGCCAGCAGCCCCCGGACGGGGGGAATGAACACTGAAGCTTTCTTT CASSPRTGGMNTEAFF
17 TRBD2 - TRBJ2-1 TRBV20-1 TGCAGTGCTAGAGATTCAAGTAGCGGGAGCTCCTACAATGAGCAGTTCTTC CSARDSSSGSSYNEQFF
18 TRBD2 many TRBJ2-7 TRBV6-2/TRBV6-3 TGTGCCACCGACCCCGGGACTAGCGGGGCTAGGAGCTCCTACGAGCAGTACTTC CATDPGTSGARSSYEQYF
18 TRBD1 few TRBJ1-6 TRBV20-1 TGCAGTGCTAGATTACCGGGACAGGGGGCAAAAATCGGGTCACCCCTCCACTTT CSARLPGQGAKIGSPLHF
16 - few TRBJ1-4 TRBV3-1 TGTGCCAGCAGCCCCCTGGGGCAAGCAACTAATGAAAAACTGTTTTTT CASSPLGQATNEKLFF
13 - - TRBJ1-1 TRBV4-1 TGCGCCAGCAGCCAAGAATCGGGGGCTGAAGCTTTCTTT CASSQESGAEAFF
14 - once TRBJ2-7 TRBV4-1 TGCGCCAGCAGCCAAGGCAGCACGCGGGGCGAGCAGTACTTC CASSQGSTRGEQYF
13 - few TRBJ1-2 TRBV7-9 TGTGCCAGCAGTCCCGACTCAACCGGTGGCTACACCTTC CASSPDSTGGYTF
16 TRBD1 - TRBJ2-3 TRBV6-5 TGTGCCAGCAGTTACCTCACGGACAGGGGCAGGGATACGCAGTATTTT CASSYLTDRGRDTQYF
14 - - TRBJ2-7 TRBV4-3 TGCGCCAGCAGCCAAGTTACAGGGTCCTACGAGCAGTACTTC CASSQVTGSYEQYF
16 - - TRBJ2-3 TRBV5-1 TGCGCCAGCAGCTTGCAGCCTTGGGGCAACACAGATACGCAGTATTTT CASSLQPWGNTDTQYF
15 - few TRBJ1-3 TRBV15 TGTGCCACCAGCAGAGTAGGGAGCTCTGGAAACACCATATATTTT CATSRVGSSGNTIYF
12 TRBD2 few TRBJ2-1 TRBV14 TGTGCCAGCAGCCGTAGCGGGCGAGAGCAGTTCTTC CASSRSGREQFF
17 - once TRBJ2-5 TRBV7-7 TGTGCCAGCAGCTCCGGGACCACAGGGAAGAAGAGGGAGACCCAGTACTTC CASSSGTTGKKRETQYF